This entry features one T cell receptor beta chain sequence. Its antigen is unknown. The data originate from a study of molecular identifiers for immune sequencing clone quantification. The study's findings and limits: The sizes of highly expanded clones could be underestimated when identical TCR molecules share a barcode.

V lost 5 bases to trimming and J lost 8 bases, with 21 bases between them. CDR3 length: 16 amino acids. CDR1 is SEHNR and CDR2 is FQNEAQ in the germline V gene (reference sequence). Each CDR3 protein gets one entry after TCRdb re-called the PCR reads with MiXCR. The table shows about 640,000 distinct CDR3 sequences, with around 20% occurring only once. For naive CD8 T cells, sorting used the CD8+CD4-CCR7+CD45RA+ phenotype. The TCR originated in a human donor in good health. Some libraries in this study had Jurkat cell RNA spiked in. The chain employs TRBV7-9 and TRBJ1-4, with unresolved D. What was sequenced was naive CD8+ T cells from blood, with Jurkat cell RNA spiked in. Subset here: FACS-sorted CD8+CD4-CCR7+CD45RA+ naive T cells. The CDR3 loop reads CASSHIPVGYGEKLFF. Written as DNA, the CDR3 is TGTGCCAGCAGCCACATACCGGTTGGGTACGGAGAAAAACTGTTTTTT.